The sequence of this T cell receptor (beta chain) was determined in a study of T cell changes during pregnancy in multiple sclerosis. The germline V gene has CDR1 SGHRS and CDR2 YFSETQ. The CDR3 is 13 residues long. V gave up 3 bases and J gave up 6 bases, with 13 bases separating them. TCRdb's copy holds only in-frame clones and misses some; the assay was immunoSEQ multiplex PCR. The sample has over 40,000 clones; around nine tenths are singletons. The chain links TRBV5-1 to TRBJ2-7, with TRBD2 as a possible D gene (6 bases). The source of this sequence is a female donor in good health, enrolled as a control in a pregnancy study. Sequenced here: peripheral blood, sampled in the first trimester of pregnancy. The chain's CDR3 is CASSSAGGTEQYF. The CDR3 nucleotides read TGCGCCAGCAGCTCCGCAGGAGGGACCGAGCAGTACTTC.